This TCR beta chain originates from a study of Graves' ophthalmopathy and Graves' hyperthyroidism. Turning to the study itself: At initial diagnosis, peripheral blood was obtained, and this preceded any treatment. General observations from the study: Its predictions of ophthalmopathy progression gave the model 60% to 71% sensitivity and 72% to 75% specificity. The authors also found most expanded thyroid clonotypes above 0.001 frequency in blood.

From RNA, the CDR3 regions of TCR beta chains were amplified and sequenced. In the first round, RT-PCR was carried out with HTBI primers, and a multiplex PCR formed the second round. TCRdb re-analysed the multiplex PCR reads in MiXCR, keeping a single row per CDR3 protein. The data contain about 640,000 distinct CDR3 sequences, just over 40% of them singletons. PBMCs were density-gradient isolated from around 9.2 ml fresh blood. After removal of 6 bases from V and 1 base from J, the junction contained 7 bases not matched to a gene. From germline, CDR1 is DFQATT and CDR2 SNEGSKA (reference sequence). This CDR3 is built from 14 residues. With regard to this clonotype: Antigen unknown.

The sequence came from an adult man with Graves' ophthalmopathy. Sequenced sample: peripheral blood. V and J are TRBV20-1 and TRBJ1-1, with 8 bases matching TRBD1. The CDR3 is CSASPGTGNTEAFF. CDR3 sequence (DNA): TGCAGTGCCAGTCCCGGGACAGGGAACACTGAAGCTTTCTTT.